This T cell receptor (beta chain) was recovered during a study of blood T cell repertoires in COVID-19 (dated by TCRdb to the early 2020s). Regarding the complete study: Samples from collaborators originated in the United States, Italy and Spain and spanned both the acute and convalescent phases of COVID-19. Subjects who had been exposed to COVID-19, were actively infected with it, or had recovered from it provided the deeply sampled blood TCRbeta repertoires that made up the dataset. The material from the prospective study consisted of cDNA or gDNA derived from T cells, B-cell-depleted T cells, or PBMCs. Samples came from the ongoing ImmuneRACE study (first 160 participants) plus 1,254 subjects from 6 global collaborators. Where HLA class I and class II types were available, the types were taken from metadata supplied by the sample provider, not from assay-based typing. The repertoires were released in a freely available public database meant as a resource for research on the immune response to SARS-CoV-2. Sample metadata almost always included a de-identified subject ID, COVID-19 status, age in years and sex.

Points the paper makes about the study in general: The quantity of clinical and demographic metadata differed by source and by participant and was supplied without curation.

TCRbeta CDR3 regions were amplified from genomic DNA by means of the immunoSEQ Assay, a bias-controlled multiplex PCR. The published analysis was carried out like this. Nucleated cell counts per sample were estimated from amplification of reference gene primers within the assay. To quantify the absolute abundance of each unique TCRbeta CDR3 rearrangement, sequence reads were collapsed and filtered. For each sample, productive Simpson clonality was calculated as the square root of Simpson's diversity index over productive rearrangements. TCRdb's version of the immuneACCESS table is confined to in-frame rearrangements and falls short of the full clone set. An unresolved V gene accounts for under half of the shortfall where checked; the remainder is of unknown origin. D and trimming were read from the DNA, whereas the V and J calls and clone size are those reported in that table. This sample comprises 210,000 or so clones, 85% to 90% of them detected only once. The ten largest account for roughly 2.4% of the sample.

Remarks on this clone: This receptor's antigen is unknown. No base qualities exist here, and no much larger clone lies one base off it.

The collaborating institutions used their own protocols to collect whole blood in K2EDTA tubes. Collaborator samples were shipped for TCRbeta analysis as frozen whole blood, isolated PBMCs, or DNA extracted from either sample type. Sequences MNHEY (CDR1) and SVGEGT (CDR2) are obtained from the germline V gene. Unmatched junction bases come to 7, with V trimmed by 6 bases and J by 4 bases. Spanning cysteine to phenylalanine, the CDR3 consists of 15 amino acids. CDR3 DNA is the only sequence kept; it has 45 bases, read in frame from the first base. The specimen sequenced was peripheral blood. This TCR came from a woman in her 50s with acute or convalescent COVID-19. The V gene is TRBV6-2 or TRBV6-3 and the J gene is TRBJ2-3, with 10 middle bases fitting TRBD2. In nucleotides, the sequence is TGTGCCAGCAGCGCTAGCGGGGGTAGCGCAGATACGCAGTATTTT. The resulting protein is CASSASGGSADTQYF.